Listed here are 27 T cell receptor beta chains from one sample, sequenced in a study of blood T cell repertoires in COVID-19. Method: immunoSEQ multiplex PCR; TCRdb's copy keeps in-frame clones and lacks some. The sample consists of about 270,000 clones, around 93% of them appearing once. The specimen sequenced was PBMCs or T cells enriched from blood (not recorded which). All receptors come from a middle-aged man who had been exposed to COVID-19.

This chain connects TRBV2 to TRBJ2-1, with 9 bases fitting TRBD2. CDR3 length equals 16 residues. Per the germline V gene, CDR1 is SNHLY and CDR2 is FYNNEI. Germline trimming cut 4 bases from V and 4 bases from J; bases unmatched to any gene: 8. CDR3 region: CASSGELAGEYNEQFF. In nucleotides, the CDR3 is TGTGCCAGCAGTGGAGAACTAGCGGGCGAATACAATGAGCAGTTCTTC. Based on the CDR3 plus reference TRBV2 and TRBJ2-1, the full variable domain is EPEVTQTPSHQVTQMGQEVILRCVPISNHLYFYWYRQILGQKVEFLVSFYNNEISEKSEIFDDQFSVERPDGSNFTLKIRSTKLEDSAMYFCASSGELAGEYNEQFFGPGTRLTVL.

This sequence joins TRBV5-1 and TRBJ2-1, with a tentative D call TRBD2 (5 bases). Trimming pared 4 bases from V and 2 bases from J, leaving 13 bases between. Germline V lookup: CDR1 SGHRS, CDR2 YFSETQ. The CDR3 covers 15 residues. The CDR3 here is CASSQEPGTYNEQFF. The CDR3 DNA follows: TGCGCCAGCAGCCAAGAACCCGGGACCTACAATGAGCAGTTCTTC.

The rearrangement uses TRBV5-1 and TRBJ2-5; maybe TRBD1 (5 bases). Germline values: CDR1 SGHRS, CDR2 YFSETQ. The CDR3 spans 13 residues. Trimming pared 6 bases from V and 7 bases from J, leaving 16 bases between. The CDR3 spells CASTPQGARTQYF. CDR3 DNA sequence: TGCGCCAGCACCCCCCAGGGTGCACGGACCCAGTACTTC.

For the CDR3, the DNA is TGCGCCAGCAGCTTGGCCCCCCCGCGGATCTCTGGAAACACCATATATTTT. Translating gives CASSLAPPRISGNTIYF. This sequence joins TRBV5-1 and TRBJ1-3; D is uncertain. Trimming left V 0 bases short and J 0 bases short, with 13 bases between. This CDR3 is 17 amino acids long. Germline V gene sequence: CDR1 SGHRS, CDR2 YFSETQ.

About this clone: The germline gene is not matched at one end of the junction; a read error may be the cause. The chain is built from TRBV11-2 and TRBJ2-6; a weak D match, TRBD1 (5 bases). Germline CDR1 reads SGHAT; CDR2 reads FQNNGV. The length of the CDR3 is 15 residues. DNA of the CDR3: TGTGCCAGCAGCTTAGAAGGTTCTGGGGCCAACGTCCTGGCTTTC. It is translated as CASSLEGSGANVLAF.

This clone appeared a few times. V usage is TRBV3-1 (or the pseudogene TRBV3-2) and J usage is TRBJ1-1; possibly TRBD1 for D (6 bases). The CDR3 length is 16 residues. V was shortened by 2 bases and J by 1 base, with 14 bases between the two germline ends. Germline V gives CDR1 LGHDT, CDR2 YNNKEL (reference sequence). The CDR3 here is CASSQNFRDTNTEAFF. DNA of the CDR3: TGTGCCAGCAGCCAAAATTTCCGGGACACGAACACTGAAGCTTTCTTT.

V and J are TRBV30 and TRBJ1-2, with TRBD1 matching 7 bases. Germline V lookup: CDR1 GTSNPN, CDR2 SVGIG (reference sequence). V trimming: 2 bases; J trimming: 4 bases; junction bases outside the gene matches: 4. The CDR3 runs 13 residues. The CDR3: CAWSPGQTYGYTF. As DNA, the CDR3 is TGTGCCTGGAGTCCGGGACAGACCTATGGCTACACCTTC.

The chain is built from TRBV19 and TRBJ2-2; TRBD1 matches 8 bases. Germline CDR1 is LNHDA and CDR2 is SQIVND (reference sequence). V lost 9 bases to trimming and J lost 3 bases; unmatched junction nucleotides: 3. CDR3 size: 13 residues. CDR3 loop: CASRGQDTGELFF. DNA of the CDR3: TGTGCCAGCCGGGGACAGGACACCGGGGAGCTGTTTTTT.

This rearrangement joins TRBV28 to TRBJ1-1; 9 nucleotides agree with TRBD1. CDR1 and CDR2 (germline): MDHEN, SYDVKM. This CDR3 spans 12 amino acids. Trimming at V came to 7 bases and at J to 6 bases, leaving 3 bases not matched to a gene. The chain's CDR3 is CASKRQGAEAFF. CDR3 DNA: TGTGCCAGCAAGCGACAGGGGGCTGAAGCTTTCTTT.

The chain joins TRBV5-1 to TRBJ2-7; TRBD2 agrees at 8 bases. Germline V gene lookup returns CDR1 SGHRS and CDR2 YFSETQ. This CDR3 has 15 residues. The V gene end was trimmed by 4 bases and the J gene end by 2 bases; junction bases not matched to a gene: 8. CDR3 DNA sequence: TGCGCCAGCAGCCTGGAGGGGCGGGAGGCCTACGAGCAGTACTTC. Protein: CASSLEGREAYEQYF.

This sequence joins TRBV18 and TRBJ1-5; D remains unclear. Looked up from germline, CDR1 is KGHSH and CDR2 is LQKENI. There are 13 residues in the CDR3. Trimming removed 6 bases from V and 7 bases from J, with 13 bases in between. DNA of the CDR3: TGTGCCAGCTCTCAAAGCGGAGGCCAGCCCCAGCATTTT. Its protein is CASSQSGGQPQHF.

This chain connects TRBV5-1 to TRBJ2-1, with TRBD2 matching over 8 bases. This CDR3 comprises 16 residues. Germline CDR1 SGHRS, CDR2 YFSETQ. V was clipped by 0 bases and J by 5 bases; unmatched bases: 7. CDR3 region: CASSLAPAGEHNEQFF. CDR3 nucleotide sequence: TGCGCCAGCAGCTTGGCCCCAGCGGGAGAACACAATGAGCAGTTCTTC.

The gene calls are TRBV7-2 and TRBJ2-7; D not certain. Germline V gene sequence: CDR1 SGHTA, CDR2 FQGNSA. V lost 1 base, J lost 7 bases, and 8 bases lay in between. The CDR3 has 12 residues. The CDR3 DNA reads TGTGCCAGCAGCTTAGAACTCGGTGAGCAGTACTTC. It yields the protein CASSLELGEQYF.

The chain carries TRBV5-1 and TRBJ2-7, with 7 bases lining up with TRBD1. The CDR3 is 15 amino acids. V gave up 4 bases and J gave up 1 base; unmatched junction bases: 8. Germline loops: CDR1 SGHRS, CDR2 YFSETQ. CDR3 sequence: CASSRDSGVSYEQYF. For the CDR3, the DNA is TGCGCCAGCAGCCGGGACAGCGGAGTGTCCTACGAGCAGTACTTC.

This clone has just one count. The chain couples TRBV6-5 to TRBJ1-2; tentative D call: TRBD1 (5 bases). Trimming stripped 1 base from V and 0 bases from J, with 12 bases between. This CDR3 region has 16 residues. Germline assignment: CDR1 MNHEY and CDR2 SVGAGI. CDR3 sequence (DNA): TGTGCCAGCAGTTACTACAGGTCAGGAGCTAACTATGGCTACACCTTC. Amino acids: CASSYYRSGANYGYTF.

The chain links TRBV10-1 to TRBJ2-1; 10 bases are shared with TRBD1. J gave up 6 bases and V 5 bases, and 4 bases lay outside the gene matches. The germline gives CDR1 WNHNN, CDR2 SYGVQD (reference sequence). The length of the CDR3 is 14 residues. Here the CDR3 DNA reads TGCGCCAGCAGTTGGGGACAGGGGTCCAATGAGCAGTTCTTC. The encoded protein is CASSWGQGSNEQFF.

The chain recombines TRBV9 with TRBJ1-6; maybe TRBD1 (5 bases). The CDR3 covers 14 residues. Between the trimmed V and J ends, which lost 3 bases and 5 bases, there was a span of 9 bases. The V gene's germline CDR1 is SGDLS and CDR2 YYNGEE. In nucleotides, the CDR3 is TGTGCCAGCAGCGACGGGGGAGATAATTCACCCCTCCACTTT. Translating gives CASSDGGDNSPLHF.

This chain uses TRBV6-4 with TRBJ2-3, with 9 bases identical to TRBD2. Trimming cost V 5 bases and J 6 bases; bases outside gene matches: 6. This CDR3 is 14 amino acids long. Germline assignment: CDR1 MRHNA and CDR2 SNTAGT. The CDR3 reads CASSLESGGDTQYF. The DNA for the CDR3 is TGTGCCAGCAGTCTTGAGAGCGGGGGGGATACGCAGTATTTT.

The V call is TRBV2, the J call TRBJ2-5; perhaps TRBD1 as D (5 bases). The CDR3 is 14 amino acids. V lost 3 bases and J 5 bases, leaving 13 bases between the germline ends. Germline V gene lookup returns CDR1 SNHLY and CDR2 FYNNEI. The CDR3 sequence: CASSETQGRETQYF. The CDR3 DNA reads as TGTGCCAGCAGTGAGACCCAGGGCCGGGAGACCCAGTACTTC.

This chain links TRBV9 with TRBJ2-1, with 9 nucleotides matching TRBD2. V dropped 4 bases and J dropped 8; count of bases not matched to a gene: 10. The CDR3 is made up of 15 amino acids. Germline CDR1 SGDLS, CDR2 YYNGEE. The CDR3 DNA reads TGTGCCAGCAGCACCGGGACTAGCCTCAGAGATGAGCAGTTCTTC. Residues: CASSTGTSLRDEQFF.

This clone appeared a single time. CDR3 nucleotide sequence: TGTGCCAGCAGTTTATCTTCCCGTAGCGGGAGAGATTACAATGAGCAGTTCTTC. Protein sequence: CASSLSSRSGRDYNEQFF. The chain is built from TRBV27 and TRBJ2-1; 9 nucleotides align to TRBD2. Germline V gene lookup returns CDR1 MNHEY and CDR2 SMNVEV (reference sequence). The CDR3 contains 18 residues. V shed 0 bases and J 4 bases; nucleotides not matched to a gene: 10.

The chain is built from TRBV19 and TRBJ2-6; 7 bases line up with TRBD1. CDR1 is LNHDA, CDR2 SQIVND, per germline (reference sequence). Trimming removed 9 bases from V and 0 bases from J; junction bases left unmatched: 5. The length of the CDR3 is 15 residues. The CDR3 sequence is CASRGGVSGANVLTF. The CDR3 DNA reads as TGTGCCAGCCGAGGGGGCGTCTCTGGGGCCAACGTCCTGACTTTC.

The genes are TRBV6-6 and TRBJ1-1; no firm D call. V dropped 6 bases and J dropped 0 bases, with 14 bases sitting between them. The CDR3 spans 15 residues. CDR1 and CDR2 (germline): MNHNY, SVGAGI (reference sequence). CDR3 loop: CASSAVGRVNTEAFF. The CDR3 DNA is TGTGCCAGCAGCGCGGTGGGGAGAGTGAACACTGAAGCTTTCTTT.

The chain is built from TRBV7-2 and TRBJ2-6; D might be TRBD2 (6 bases). The germline V gene encodes CDR1 SGHTA and CDR2 FQGNSA. The V gene lost 6 bases and the J gene lost 4 bases, with 13 bases spanning the gap. There are 15 residues in the CDR3. CDR3 residues: CASRNNGGGANVLTF. In nucleotides, the CDR3 is TGTGCCAGCAGAAATAACGGGGGAGGGGCCAACGTCCTGACTTTC.

The rearrangement uses TRBV9 and TRBJ2-6, with D hard to call. The CDR3 covers 14 residues. The V end was cut by 4 bases, the J end by 0 bases, with 5 bases between. Germline CDR1 and CDR2: SGDLS and YYNGEE. The CDR3 DNA reads as TGTGCCAGCAGCCCCCTCTCTGGGGCCAACGTCCTGACTTTC. Its translation: CASSPLSGANVLTF. The full variable domain, in which reference TRBV9 and TRBJ2-6 provide the parts outside the CDR3, is DSGVTQTPKHLITATGQRVTLRCSPRSGDLSVYWYQQSLDQGLQFLIQYYNGEERAKGNILERFSAQQFPDLHSELNLSSLELGDSALYFCASSPLSGANVLTFGAGSRLTVL.

The genes are TRBV28 and TRBJ2-1; 15 bases agree with TRBD2. The CDR3 is 15 residues long. CDR1 MDHEN and CDR2 SYDVKM come from the germline V gene. With 6 bases clipped from V and 7 bases from J, the junction kept 4 bases outside the gene matches. The CDR3 here is CASSLGTSGRNEQFF. The CDR3 DNA follows: TGTGCCAGCAGCCTGGGGACTAGCGGGAGGAATGAGCAGTTCTTC.

The V and J genes are TRBV6-5 and TRBJ2-3; 7 bases are shared with TRBD2. Losses at the gene ends were 0 bases for V and 4 bases for J; bases not matched to a gene: 4. The germline V gene encodes CDR1 MNHEY and CDR2 SVGAGI. This CDR3 is 15 amino acids long. The CDR3 DNA is TGTGCCAGCAGTTACTCCGGCGGGAGCGCAGATACGCAGTATTTT. This encodes CASSYSGGSADTQYF.